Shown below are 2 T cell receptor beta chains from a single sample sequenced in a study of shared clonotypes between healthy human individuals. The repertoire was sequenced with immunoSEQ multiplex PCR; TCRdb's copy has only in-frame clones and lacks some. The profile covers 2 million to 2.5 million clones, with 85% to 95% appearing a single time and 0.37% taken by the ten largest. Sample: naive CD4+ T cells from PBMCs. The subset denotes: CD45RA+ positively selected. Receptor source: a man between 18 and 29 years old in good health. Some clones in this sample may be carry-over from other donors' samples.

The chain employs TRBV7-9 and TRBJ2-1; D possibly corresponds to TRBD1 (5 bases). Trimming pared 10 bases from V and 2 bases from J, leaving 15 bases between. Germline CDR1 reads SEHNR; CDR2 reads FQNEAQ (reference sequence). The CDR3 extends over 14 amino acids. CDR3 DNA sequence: TGTGCCATCTTCAGGGTGGCGCCCTACAATGAGCAGTTCTTC. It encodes CAIFRVAPYNEQFF.

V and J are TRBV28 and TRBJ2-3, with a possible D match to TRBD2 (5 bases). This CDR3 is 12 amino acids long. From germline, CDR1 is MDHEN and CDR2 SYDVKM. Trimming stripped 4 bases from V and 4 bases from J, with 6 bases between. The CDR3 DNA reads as TGTGCCAGCAGTTGGACTGCAGATACGCAGTATTTT. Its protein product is CASSWTADTQYF. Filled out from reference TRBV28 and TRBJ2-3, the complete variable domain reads DVKVTQSSRYLVKRTGEKVFLECVQDMDHENMFWYRQDPGLGLRLIYFSYDVKMKEKGDIPEGYSVSREKKERFSLILESASTNQTSMYLCASSWTADTQYFGPGTRLTVL.